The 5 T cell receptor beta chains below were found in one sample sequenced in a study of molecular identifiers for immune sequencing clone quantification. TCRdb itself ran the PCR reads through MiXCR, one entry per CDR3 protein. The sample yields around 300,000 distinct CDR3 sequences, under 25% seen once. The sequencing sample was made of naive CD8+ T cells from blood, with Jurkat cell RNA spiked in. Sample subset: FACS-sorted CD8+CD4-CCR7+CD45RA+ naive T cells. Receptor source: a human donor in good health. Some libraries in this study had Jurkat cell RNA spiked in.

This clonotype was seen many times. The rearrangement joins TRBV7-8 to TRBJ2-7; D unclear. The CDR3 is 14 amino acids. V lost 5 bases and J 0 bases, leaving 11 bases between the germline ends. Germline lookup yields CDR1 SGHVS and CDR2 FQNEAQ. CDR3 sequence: CASSPEMSSYEQYF. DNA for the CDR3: TGTGCCAGCAGCCCAGAGATGAGCTCCTACGAGCAGTACTTC.

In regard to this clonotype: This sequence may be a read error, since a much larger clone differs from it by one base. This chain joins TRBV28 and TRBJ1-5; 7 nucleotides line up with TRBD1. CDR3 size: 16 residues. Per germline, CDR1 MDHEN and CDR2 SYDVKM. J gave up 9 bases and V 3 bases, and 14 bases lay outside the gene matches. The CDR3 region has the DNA TGTGCCAGCAGTTTTCGGGGCAGGGGGTATGTTCCGCCCCAGCATTTT. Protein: CASSFRGRGYVPPQHF.

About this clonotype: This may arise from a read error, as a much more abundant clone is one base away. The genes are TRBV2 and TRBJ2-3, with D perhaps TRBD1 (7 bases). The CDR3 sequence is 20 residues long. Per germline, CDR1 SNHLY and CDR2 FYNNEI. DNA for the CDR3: TGTGCCAGCTCCACTGACCGGGACAGTCAGTCTCCTACTAGCACAAATACGCAGTATTTT. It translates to CASSTDRDSQSPTSTNTQYF.

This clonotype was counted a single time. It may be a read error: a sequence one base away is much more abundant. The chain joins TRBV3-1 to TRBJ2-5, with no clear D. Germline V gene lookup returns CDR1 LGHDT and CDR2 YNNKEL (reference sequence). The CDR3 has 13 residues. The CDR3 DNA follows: TGTGCCAACAGCCAAAGGCTCCAAGAGACCCAGTACTTC. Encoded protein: CANSQRLQETQYF.

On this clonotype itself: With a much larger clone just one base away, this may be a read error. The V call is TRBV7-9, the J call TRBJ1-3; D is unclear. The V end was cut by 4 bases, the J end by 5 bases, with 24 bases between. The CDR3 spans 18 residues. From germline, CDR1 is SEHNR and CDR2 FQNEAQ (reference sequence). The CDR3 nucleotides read TGTGCCAGCAGCTCAAGCGGTAACCTGGGCTACCCAAGAAACACCATATATTTT. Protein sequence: CASSSSGNLGYPRNTIYF.